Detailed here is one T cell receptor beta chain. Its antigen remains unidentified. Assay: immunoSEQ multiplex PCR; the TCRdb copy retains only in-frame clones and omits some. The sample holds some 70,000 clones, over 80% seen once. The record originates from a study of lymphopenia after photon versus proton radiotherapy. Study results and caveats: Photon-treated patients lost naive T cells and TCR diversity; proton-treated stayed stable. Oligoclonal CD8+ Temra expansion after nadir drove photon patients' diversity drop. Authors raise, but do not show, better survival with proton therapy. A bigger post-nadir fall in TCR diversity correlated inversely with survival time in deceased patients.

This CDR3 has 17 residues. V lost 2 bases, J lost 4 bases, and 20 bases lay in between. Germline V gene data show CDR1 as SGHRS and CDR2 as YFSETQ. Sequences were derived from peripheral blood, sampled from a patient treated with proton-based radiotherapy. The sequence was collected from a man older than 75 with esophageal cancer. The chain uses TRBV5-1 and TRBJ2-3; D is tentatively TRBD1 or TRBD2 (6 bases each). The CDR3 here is CASSFGGRGRGPDTQYF. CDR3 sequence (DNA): TGCGCCAGCAGCTTTGGAGGCCGGGGGCGCGGGCCAGATACGCAGTATTTT.